This T cell receptor (beta chain) was found in a study of blood T cell repertoires in COVID-19. At the level of the study: There were acute and convalescent COVID-19 samples, and they came from the United States, Italy and Spain. Nucleic acid was either cDNA or gDNA, and it came from T cells, B-cell-depleted T cells, or PBMCs.

In the authors' methods: Amplification with reference gene primers provided the estimates of nucleated cell counts. Profiled with immunoSEQ multiplex PCR; TCRdb holds only in-frame clones, not every one. V, J and clone size were drawn from that table, and D and trimming were deduced from the DNA. Counted here are tens of thousands of clones, 90% occurring once; the ten biggest clones make up approximately 6.2%. Germline V lookup: CDR1 KGHDR, CDR2 SFDVKD. V was pared by 4 bases and J by 0 bases, with 1 base of the junction left unmatched. The CDR3 consists of 15 residues. The sequence came from a man in his forties with acute or convalescent COVID-19. The sequenced sample was peripheral blood. This chain joins TRBV24-1 and TRBJ2-1; 8 nucleotides agree with TRBD1. The DNA of the CDR3 is TGTGCCACCAGTGACACAGGGGGCTCCTACAATGAGCAGTTCTTC. Residues: CATSDTGGSYNEQFF.